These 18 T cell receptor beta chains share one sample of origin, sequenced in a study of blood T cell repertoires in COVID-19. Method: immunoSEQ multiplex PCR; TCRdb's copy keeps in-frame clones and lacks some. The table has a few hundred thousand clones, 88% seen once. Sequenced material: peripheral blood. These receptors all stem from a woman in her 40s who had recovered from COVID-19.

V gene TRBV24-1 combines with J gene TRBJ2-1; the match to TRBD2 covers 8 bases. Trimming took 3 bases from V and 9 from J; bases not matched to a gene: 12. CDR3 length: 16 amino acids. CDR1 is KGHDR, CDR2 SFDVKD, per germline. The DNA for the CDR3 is TGTGCCACCAGTGATCCGGGGACTAGAACACAGCTTGAGCAGTTCTTC. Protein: CATSDPGTRTQLEQFF.

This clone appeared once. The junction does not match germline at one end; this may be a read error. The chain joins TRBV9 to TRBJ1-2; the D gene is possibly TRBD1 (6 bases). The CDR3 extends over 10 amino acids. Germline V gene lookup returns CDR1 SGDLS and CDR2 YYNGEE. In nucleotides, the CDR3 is TGTGCCAGCAGCGCCGGGAGGGGGGCCTTC. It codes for CASSAGRGAF.

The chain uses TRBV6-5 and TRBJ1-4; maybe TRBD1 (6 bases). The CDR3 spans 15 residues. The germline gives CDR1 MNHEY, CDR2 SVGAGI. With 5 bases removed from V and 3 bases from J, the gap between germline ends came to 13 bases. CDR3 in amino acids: CASSRATGSNEKLFF. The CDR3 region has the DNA TGTGCCAGCAGTCGAGCGACAGGCTCTAATGAAAAACTGTTTTTT.

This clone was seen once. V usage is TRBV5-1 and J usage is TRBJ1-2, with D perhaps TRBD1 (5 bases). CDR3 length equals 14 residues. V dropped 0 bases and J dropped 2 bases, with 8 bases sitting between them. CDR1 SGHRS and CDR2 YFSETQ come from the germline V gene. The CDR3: CASSLGQGNYGYTF. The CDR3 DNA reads TGCGCCAGCAGCTTGGGGCAGGGCAACTATGGCTACACCTTC.

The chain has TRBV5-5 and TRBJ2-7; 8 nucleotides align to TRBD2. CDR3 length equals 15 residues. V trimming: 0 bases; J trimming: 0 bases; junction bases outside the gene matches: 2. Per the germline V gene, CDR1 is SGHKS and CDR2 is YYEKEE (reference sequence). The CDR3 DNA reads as TGTGCCAGCAGCTTGGCCCTAGCGGGCTCCTACGAGCAGTACGTC. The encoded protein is CASSLALAGSYEQYV.

The CDR3 nucleotides are TGTGCCAGCTCCTTACCGGGGACTCACACCTACGAGCAGTACTTC. Translated, it gives CASSLPGTHTYEQYF. The chain employs TRBV6-5 and TRBJ2-7, with D possibly matching TRBD2 (6 bases). Germline values: CDR1 MNHEY, CDR2 SVGAGI. This CDR3 is built from 15 residues. V was shortened by 8 bases and J by 2 bases, with 19 bases between the two germline ends.

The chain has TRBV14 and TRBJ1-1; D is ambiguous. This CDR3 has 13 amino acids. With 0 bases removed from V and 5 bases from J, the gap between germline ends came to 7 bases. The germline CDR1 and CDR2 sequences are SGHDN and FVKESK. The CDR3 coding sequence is TGTGCCAGCAGCCAAGATCGGGAGACTGAAGCTTTCTTT. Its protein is CASSQDRETEAFF.

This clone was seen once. Written as DNA, the CDR3 is TGTGCCAGCAGTTACAGGGGGCTTAGCACTGAAGCTTTCTTT. Encoded protein: CASSYRGLSTEAFF. The chain uses TRBV6-5 and TRBJ1-1, with 7 bases aligning to TRBD1. The CDR3 contains 14 residues. Unmatched junction bases numbered 4, after V lost 2 bases and J lost 4 bases. From germline, CDR1 is MNHEY and CDR2 SVGAGI.

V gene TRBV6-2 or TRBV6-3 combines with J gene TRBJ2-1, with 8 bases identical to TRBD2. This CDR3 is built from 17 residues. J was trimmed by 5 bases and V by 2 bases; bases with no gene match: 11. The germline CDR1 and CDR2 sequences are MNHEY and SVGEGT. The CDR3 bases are TGTGCCAGCAGTTACACCTCTCGCGGGAGGTTCGACAATGAGCAGTTCTTC. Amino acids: CASSYTSRGRFDNEQFF.

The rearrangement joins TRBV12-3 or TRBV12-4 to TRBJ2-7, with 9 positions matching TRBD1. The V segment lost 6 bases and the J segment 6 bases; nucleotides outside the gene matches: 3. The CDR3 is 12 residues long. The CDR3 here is CASSRTGVEQYF. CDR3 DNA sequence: TGTGCCAGCAGCCGGACAGGGGTCGAGCAGTACTTC.

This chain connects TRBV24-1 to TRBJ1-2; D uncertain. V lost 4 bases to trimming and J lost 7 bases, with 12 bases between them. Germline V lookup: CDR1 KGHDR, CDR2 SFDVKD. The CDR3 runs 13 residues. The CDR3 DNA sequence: TGTGCCACCAGTGAGCTGAGGGATGGTGGCTACACCTTC. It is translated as CATSELRDGGYTF.

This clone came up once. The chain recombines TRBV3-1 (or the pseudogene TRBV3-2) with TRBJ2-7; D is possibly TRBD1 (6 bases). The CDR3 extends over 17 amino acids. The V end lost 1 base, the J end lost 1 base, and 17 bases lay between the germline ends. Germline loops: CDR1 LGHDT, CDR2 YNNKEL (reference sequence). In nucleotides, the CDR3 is TGTGCCAGCAGCCAAGTAGTCAGGGGTTTCGGGTCCTACGAGCAGTACTTC. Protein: CASSQVVRGFGSYEQYF.

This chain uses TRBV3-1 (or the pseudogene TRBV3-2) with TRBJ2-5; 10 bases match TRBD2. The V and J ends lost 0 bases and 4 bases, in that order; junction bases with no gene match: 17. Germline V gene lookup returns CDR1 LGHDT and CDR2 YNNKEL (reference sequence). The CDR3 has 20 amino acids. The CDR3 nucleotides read TGTGCCAGCAGCCAAGATTTCTGGGCTAGCGGGAGCGTGGGGGGAGAGACCCAGTACTTC. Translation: CASSQDFWASGSVGGETQYF.

The CDR3 loop reads CASTTGGVGETQYF. CDR3 nucleotide sequence: TGTGCCAGCACCACAGGGGGCGTAGGGGAGACCCAGTACTTC. The genes are TRBV2 and TRBJ2-5, with 9 bases lining up with TRBD1. The length of the CDR3 is 14 residues. The V segment lost 7 bases and the J segment 5 bases; nucleotides outside the gene matches: 8. The germline CDR1 and CDR2 sequences are SNHLY and FYNNEI.

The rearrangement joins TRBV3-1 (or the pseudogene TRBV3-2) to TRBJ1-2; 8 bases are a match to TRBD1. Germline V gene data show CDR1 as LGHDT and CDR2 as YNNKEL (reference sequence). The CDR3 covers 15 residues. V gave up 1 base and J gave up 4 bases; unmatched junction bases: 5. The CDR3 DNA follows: TGTGCCAGCAGCCAAGTGGACAGGGTTCCCTATGGCTACACCTTC. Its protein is CASSQVDRVPYGYTF.

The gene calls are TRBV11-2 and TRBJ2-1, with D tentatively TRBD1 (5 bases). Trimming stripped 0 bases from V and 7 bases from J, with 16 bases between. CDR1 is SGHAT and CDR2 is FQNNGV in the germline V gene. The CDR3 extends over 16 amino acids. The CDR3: CASSLDGAGWVNEQFF. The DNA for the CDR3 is TGTGCCAGCAGCTTAGATGGGGCAGGGTGGGTGAATGAGCAGTTCTTC.

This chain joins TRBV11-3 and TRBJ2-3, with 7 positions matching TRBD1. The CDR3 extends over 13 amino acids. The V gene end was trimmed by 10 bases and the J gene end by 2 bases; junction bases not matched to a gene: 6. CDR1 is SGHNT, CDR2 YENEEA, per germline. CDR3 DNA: TGTGCCACTGCCGACAGGGACACAGATACGCAGTATTTT. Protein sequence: CATADRDTDTQYF.

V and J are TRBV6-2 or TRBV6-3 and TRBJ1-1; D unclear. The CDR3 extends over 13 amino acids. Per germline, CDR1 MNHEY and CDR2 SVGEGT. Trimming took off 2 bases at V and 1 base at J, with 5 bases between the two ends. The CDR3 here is CASSYPQNTEAFF. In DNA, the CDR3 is TGTGCCAGCAGTTACCCCCAGAACACTGAAGCTTTCTTT.